This TCR beta chain was retrieved from a study of T cells after yellow fever vaccination. Across the whole study: SMART-Seq v4 Ultra Low Input prepared libraries from low-cell fractions.

Points on this clonotype: Its antigen is as yet unknown.

The study's findings and limits: Detected again after the booster were most primary-vaccination clones, at 95% to 98% CD4 and about 89% CD8.

Trimming took off 1 base at V and 4 bases at J, with 20 bases between the two ends. The length of the CDR3 is 18 residues. Germline-derived CDR1 and CDR2 are MGHRA and YSYEKL. TCRdb re-derived calls from the 5' RACE reads in MiXCR, one entry per CDR3 protein. The table includes 500,000 to 550,000 distinct CDR3 sequences, 20% to 25% detected once. The origin of this receptor is a man aged 18 to 30 who received the YFV17D yellow fever vaccine. Specimen: PBMCs, collected 20 to 25 days after the first yellow fever vaccination. This chain joins TRBV4-1 and TRBJ2-1, with D possibly being TRBD2 (6 bases). For the CDR3, the DNA is TGCGCCAGCAGCCAAGGCCAGGGACTCTCCTTGGCTTACAATGAGCAGTTCTTC. Protein product: CASSQGQGLSLAYNEQFF.